Presented here are 3 T cell receptor beta chains from one specimen sequenced in a study of radiation and T cells in renal cell carcinoma. Sequencing was performed with immunoSEQ multiplex PCR; in TCRdb, only in-frame clones are kept and a portion is missing. The data show 150,000 to 200,000 clones, 88% seen once. As for time point: blood 4 weeks post-SBRT, at nephrectomy. The treatment: 15 Gy SBRT to primary tumor, nephrectomy 4 weeks later. Sequencing was performed on blood, taken from a patient whose treatment included radiotherapy and nephrectomy. The receptors shown here come from a woman between 50 and 59 years old with renal cell carcinoma.

The chain carries TRBV9 and TRBJ1-2; D is undetermined. Germline-derived CDR1 and CDR2 are SGDLS and YYNGEE. The CDR3 is 14 amino acids. V was shortened by 2 bases and J by 8 bases, with 16 bases between the two germline ends. The CDR3 DNA reads TGTGCCAGCAGCGTTGACACCCCCTCTGAGGGCTACACCTTC. This gives the protein CASSVDTPSEGYTF.

The chain combines TRBV7-9 with TRBJ1-2; D possibly corresponds to TRBD1 (5 bases). Germline values: CDR1 SEHNR, CDR2 FQNEAQ (reference sequence). The ends were cut back, 2 bases at V and 2 bases at J, with 12 bases in the middle. The CDR3 loop spans 15 amino acids. CDR3 coding DNA: TGTGCCAGCAGCTTACCGGGGGAAGAGAACTATGGCTACACCTTC. Translating it yields CASSLPGEENYGYTF.

The genes are TRBV5-6 and TRBJ2-2; maybe TRBD2 (5 bases). Trimming took 0 bases from V and 3 from J, leaving 15 bases between them. Germline-derived CDR1 and CDR2 are SGHDT and YYEEEE. This CDR3 has 17 amino acids. CDR3 amino acids: CASSLAVALPDTGELFF. The CDR3 DNA is TGTGCCAGCAGCTTGGCGGTAGCGCTGCCGGACACCGGGGAGCTGTTTTTT.